The text below deals with one T cell receptor (beta chain). This entry is derived from a study of OX40 agonist ivuxolimab in advanced cancers. The wider study: Ivuxolimab is a fully human IgG2 antibody that activates OX40 (CD134). Across the patients, intravenous ivuxolimab was delivered every 2 weeks at 0.01 to 10 mg/kg. Dose-escalation patients' cancers were hepatocellular carcinoma, melanoma, renal cell or head and neck cancer.

The data were produced by immunoSEQ multiplex PCR, yet TCRdb's version contains in-frame clones alone and is incomplete. The sample has 15,000 to 20,000 clones; 80% to 95% are singletons. Deletions cut 7 bases from V and 1 base from J, with 19 bases between. Germline CDR1 is MRHNA and CDR2 is SNTAGT. The CDR3 is made up of 16 amino acids. The chain links TRBV6-4 to TRBJ2-5; tentative D call: TRBD2 (6 bases). The receptor comes from an adult with an advanced solid tumor such as melanoma, head and neck, liver or kidney cancer. Source: CD4+ or CD8+ T cells sorted from blood, taken in a trial of the OX40 agonist ivuxolimab. The CDR3 DNA reads TGTGCCAGCAACCCCGGGAGAGACTGGGGCCAAGAGACCCAGTACTTC. This encodes CASNPGRDWGQETQYF.